The rows below give T cell receptor beta chains drawn from one sample of a study of cytomegalovirus exposure and HLA in healthy donors. Sequencing was performed with immunoSEQ multiplex PCR; in TCRdb, only in-frame clones are kept and a portion is missing. The data hold 150,000 or so clones, with just under 85% observed a single time. The source material was PBMCs. These receptors were obtained from a man under 40 in good health and CMV-seropositive. The CDR3 runs from the conserved cysteine through the conserved F or W. A D gene is named only where the DNA matches it firmly. Rows may omit the clone size; those that give it use once, few, many or a size class.

clone size	CDR3 length	D gene	J gene	V gene	CDR3 DNA	CDR3 protein
few	15	NA	TRBJ1-4	TRBV27	TGTGCCAGCAGTTTATCGTGGGGCGCTAATGAAAAACTGTTTTTT	CASSLSWGANEKLFF
many	13	NA	TRBJ2-2	TRBV6-6	TGTGCCAGCAGTTACGACTTGACCGGGGAGCTGTTTTTT	CASSYDLTGELFF
NA	16	TRBD1	TRBJ1-4	TRBV4-1	TGCGCCAGCAGCCGGACCCAGGGGGCAACTAATGAAAAACTGTTTTTT	CASSRTQGATNEKLFF
NA	15	NA	TRBJ2-5	TRBV18	TGTGCCAGCTCACCATTTGCCGGACAGCAAGAGACCCAGTACTTC	CASSPFAGQQETQYF
NA	13	NA	TRBJ1-1	TRBV29-1	TGCAGCTCCACCGGGGGGGTGAACACTGAAGCTTTCTTT	CSSTGGVNTEAFF
NA	13	NA	TRBJ1-1	TRBV19	TGTGCCAGTAGTAAGCTGGAGGACACTGAAGCTTTCTTT	CASSKLEDTEAFF
NA	12	NA	TRBJ2-4	TRBV15	TGTGCCACCAGCAGTGCAGTAAACATTCAGTACTTC	CATSSAVNIQYF
NA	13	NA	TRBJ2-5	TRBV29-1	TGCAGCGTCGGCACAGGGCGCCTCGAGACCCAGTACTTC	CSVGTGRLETQYF
NA	15	NA	TRBJ1-1	TRBV4-2	TGTGCCAGCAGCCAAGACGGGGGGGTGAACACTGAAGCTTTCTTT	CASSQDGGVNTEAFF
once	14	TRBD2	TRBJ2-5	TRBV9	TGTGCCAGCAGCCGCGGGGGGGCCATAGAGACCCAGTACTTC	CASSRGGAIETQYF
NA	12	TRBD1	TRBJ1-1	TRBV7-9	TGTGCCAGCAGCTCTGACAGGGGGCGAGCTTTCTTT	CASSSDRGRAFF
NA	15	NA	TRBJ2-1	TRBV5-6	TGTGCCAGCAGCCGGGGGTCGGGGCTTGGGAATGAGCAGTTCTTC	CASSRGSGLGNEQFF
NA	16	TRBD2	TRBJ2-7	TRBV4-3	TGCGCCAGCAGCCAAGAAAGCGGGGGGCCGTTGGGCGAGCAGTACTTC	CASSQESGGPLGEQYF
NA	17	TRBD2	TRBJ2-7	TRBV19	TGTGCCAGTAGTTACCTGACTAGCGGGGGGACCCCCTACGAGCAGTACTTC	CASSYLTSGGTPYEQYF
once	14	NA	TRBJ2-5	TRBV29-1	TGCAGCGTTGAAGATCACGAGCCCGGGGAGACCCAGTACTTC	CSVEDHEPGETQYF
NA	12	NA	TRBJ1-2	TRBV7-9	TGTGCCAGCAACGGGGAGGATCATGGCTACACCTTC	CASNGEDHGYTF
NA	16	TRBD1	TRBJ2-3	TRBV7-9	TGTGCCAGCCCGAGACAGGGGGCGCTTGGGGTAGATACGCAGTATTTT	CASPRQGALGVDTQYF
NA	17	TRBD1	TRBJ1-1	TRBV19	TGTGCCAGTAGTACTTACCAACAGGGGGTAGTGAACACTGAAGCTTTCTTT	CASSTYQQGVVNTEAFF
NA	15	TRBD2	TRBJ2-7	TRBV9	TGTGCCAGCAGCGCCTACGTCGGGGGGGAGGACGAGCAGTACTTC	CASSAYVGGEDEQYF
NA	14	NA	TRBJ1-6	TRBV27	TGTGCCAGCAGTTTATACGGGCGGGGTTCACCCCTCCACTTT	CASSLYGRGSPLHF
NA	12	NA	TRBJ1-2	TRBV7-9	TGTGCCAGCAGCGGAGCTACCTCTGGCTACACCTTC	CASSGATSGYTF
NA	12	NA	TRBJ1-1	TRBV10-2	TGCGCCAGCAGTGAGATCGGGACTGAAGCTTTCTTT	CASSEIGTEAFF
few	14	NA	TRBJ2-1	TRBV25-1	TGTGCCAGCAGTGACGGGGGTGGTGGAAATGAGCAGTTCTTC	CASSDGGGGNEQFF
NA	11	NA	TRBJ1-2	TRBV4-3	TGCGCCAGCAGCGACAGGTATGGCTACACCTTC	CASSDRYGYTF
NA	14	NA	TRBJ1-2	TRBV7-2	TGTGCCAGCAGAACCGACGGTTCTTCGGGTGGCTACACCTTC	CASRTDGSSGGYTF
once	13	NA	TRBJ1-1	TRBV19	TGTGCCAGTAGTATCACCAGGGACACTGAAGCTTTCTTT	CASSITRDTEAFF
NA	13	TRBD1	TRBJ1-2	TRBV2	TGTGCCAGCAGTGACGAGGGGGCCTATGGCTACACCTTC	CASSDEGAYGYTF
NA	13	TRBD1	TRBJ1-6	TRBV7-3	TGTGCCAGCAGCGCAGACAGGGTTTCACCCCTCCACTTT	CASSADRVSPLHF
NA	13	TRBD1	TRBJ2-7	TRBV19	TGTGCCAGTAGCTTGACAGGGCAGTACGAGCAGTACTTC	CASSLTGQYEQYF
few	11	NA	TRBJ1-2	TRBV30	TGTGCCTGGAGTGAAACAGGGCCGTACACCTTC	CAWSETGPYTF
NA	12	NA	TRBJ2-7	TRBV29-1	TGCAGCGTGCGGACTGCCTCCTACGAGCAGTACTTC	CSVRTASYEQYF
NA	16	TRBD2	TRBJ2-1	TRBV18	TGTGCCAGCTCACCAGCGGCTAGCGGGGTCTTGAATGAGCAGTTCTTC	CASSPAASGVLNEQFF
once	15	NA	TRBJ2-7	TRBV7-2	TGTGCCAGCAGCTTAGCGAACAGGATCCTCGGCGAGCAGTACTTC	CASSLANRILGEQYF
NA	15	NA	TRBJ2-5	TRBV25-1	TGTGCCAGCAGTGAATGGAAAGCGGCAGAAGAGACCCAGTACTTC	CASSEWKAAEETQYF
once	14	TRBD1	TRBJ2-7	TRBV30	TGTGCCTGGAGTCCTCGACAGGGCTCCTACGAGCAGTACTTC	CAWSPRQGSYEQYF
NA	17	NA	TRBJ2-7	TRBV2	TGTGCCAGCAGTGAAGCGCCGGGGAAAAGGCTAGTTTGGGAGCAGTACTTC	CASSEAPGKRLVWEQYF
NA	14	TRBD2	TRBJ2-3	TRBV7-9	TGTGCCAGCAGCCCGCTAGCGGTGAAGAATACGCAGTATTTT	CASSPLAVKNTQYF
NA	15	TRBD2	TRBJ2-1	TRBV27	TGTGCCAGCAAGATTCAGCGGGGGGGGATCAATGAGCAGTTCTTC	CASKIQRGGINEQFF
NA	14	TRBD1	TRBJ1-1	TRBV5-1	TGCGCCAGCAGATTCGACAGGGCGGACACTGAAGCTTTCTTT	CASRFDRADTEAFF
few	15	NA	TRBJ2-2	TRBV4-3	TGCGCCAGCAGCCGTCTATACGGGGACACCGGGGAGCTGTTTTTT	CASSRLYGDTGELFF
NA	16	NA	TRBJ1-3	TRBV11-2	TGTGCCAGCAGCCCCACAGGGTCTAAATCTGGAAACACCATATATTTT	CASSPTGSKSGNTIYF
NA	16	NA	TRBJ2-2	TRBV27	TGTGCCAGCAGTTCCAGACAGGAGGTGAACACCGGGGAGCTGTTTTTT	CASSSRQEVNTGELFF
NA	15	NA	TRBJ1-2	TRBV27	TGTGCCAGCAGTTTAACGGGAAACCCTAACTATGGCTACACCTTC	CASSLTGNPNYGYTF
NA	13	NA	TRBJ2-3	TRBV7-2	TGTGCCAGCAGCTCCCCTCGCACAGATACGCAGTATTTT	CASSSPRTDTQYF
NA	17	TRBD2	TRBJ2-1	TRBV7-8	TGTGCCAGCAGCTTAAGTCGCGAGACGGGGGGGCGGATTGAGCAGTTCTTC	CASSLSRETGGRIEQFF
NA	16	NA	TRBJ1-3	TRBV30	TGTGCCTGGAGTGGGGGACGGGACTACTCTGGAAACACCGTATATTTT	CAWSGGRDYSGNTVYF
few	15	NA	TRBJ1-6	TRBV7-9	TGTGCCAGCAGCTCGACAGGTCCCGGTTCGGCACCCCTCCACTTT	CASSSTGPGSAPLHF
NA	15	NA	TRBJ2-2	TRBV9	TGTGCCAGCAGCGTAGTGGGGGCTCCTAGCGGGGAGCTGTTTTTT	CASSVVGAPSGELFF
few	13	TRBD1	TRBJ1-4	TRBV30	TGTGCCTGGAAGGACAGGGTTGGCGAAAAACTGTTTTTT	CAWKDRVGEKLFF